The sequence of this T cell receptor beta chain was determined in a study of blood T cells in healthy people across ages. Germline V gives CDR1 MDHEN, CDR2 SYDVKM. The CDR3 consists of 16 residues. The V gene end was trimmed by 7 bases and the J gene end by 4 bases; junction bases not matched to a gene: 12. Using a J-beta primer mix together with a sample-barcoded 5' primer, a second PCR was run for roughly 6 to 11 cycles. Every cDNA molecule bore a tag from a template-switch adaptor containing 12 random nucleotides. TCRdb itself ran the 5' RACE reads through MiXCR, one entry per CDR3 protein. The table shows over 1,200,000 distinct CDR3 sequences, with 59% occurring only once. This clonotype was recorded a few times.

The chain recombines TRBV28 with TRBJ2-1, with 8 bases matching TRBD2. The sequencing input was blood. This clonotype was obtained from a man in his late teens or twenties in good health. The CDR3 DNA is TGTGCCAGCACCGAAAGGGCGGGGGGCTCATACAATGAGCAGTTCTTC. Residues: CASTERAGGSYNEQFF.